The 13 T cell receptor beta chains given below trace back to one sample, sequenced in a study of blood T cell repertoires in COVID-19. Sequenced by immunoSEQ multiplex PCR; TCRdb stores in-frame clones only, minus some. This sample carries hundreds of thousands of clones, 70% to 90% of them seen once, and the ten largest clones take about 2%. Sequencing was done on a sample of PBMCs or T cells enriched from blood (not recorded which). Source of these receptors: a man aged 25-45 years who had recovered from COVID-19.

The chain employs TRBV4-2 and TRBJ1-5; perhaps TRBD1 as D (6 bases). Germline loops: CDR1 LGHNA, CDR2 YNFKEQ. This CDR3 has 15 amino acids. V gave up 4 bases and J gave up 6 bases, with 16 bases separating them. CDR3 residues: CASSRGSGEGQPQHF. The DNA for the CDR3 is TGTGCCAGCAGCCGGGGGTCAGGGGAGGGTCAGCCCCAGCATTTT.

V usage is TRBV12-5 and J usage is TRBJ1-5, with D perhaps matching TRBD1 (6 bases). V was pared by 7 bases and J by 6 bases, with 16 bases between. The CDR3 loop spans 14 amino acids. CDR1 is LGHNT, CDR2 FRNRAP, per germline. The CDR3 loop reads CASDPDRLSQPQHF. The CDR3 coding sequence is TGTGCTAGTGACCCCGACAGGTTGTCTCAGCCCCAGCATTTT.

This chain uses TRBV7-2 with TRBJ1-2; D may be TRBD1 (5 bases). CDR1 is SGHTA, CDR2 FQGNSA, per germline. This CDR3 is 14 amino acids long. Trimming pared 1 base from V and 3 bases from J, leaving 9 bases between. CDR3 region: CASSLDQGYYGYTF. DNA of the CDR3: TGTGCCAGCAGCTTAGATCAGGGTTACTATGGCTACACCTTC.

The V call is TRBV6-5, the J call TRBJ2-7; a weak D match, TRBD2 (6 bases). Germline V gene sequence: CDR1 MNHEY, CDR2 SVGAGI. Between the trimmed V and J ends, which lost 0 bases and 6 bases, there was a span of 12 bases. The length of the CDR3 is 14 residues. The chain's CDR3 is CASSYSLGGLEQYF. DNA of the CDR3: TGTGCCAGCAGTTACTCTTTGGGGGGACTCGAGCAGTACTTC.

This chain connects TRBV9 to TRBJ2-2; unclear D gene. This CDR3 is built from 13 residues. V shed 3 bases and J shed 5 bases, with 8 bases lying between them. CDR1 SGDLS and CDR2 YYNGEE come from the germline V gene. The CDR3 DNA sequence: TGTGCCAGCAGCGATTTCGAGACCGGGGAGCTGTTTTTT. Amino acids: CASSDFETGELFF. Based on the CDR3 plus reference TRBV9 and TRBJ2-2, the full variable domain is DSGVTQTPKHLITATGQRVTLRCSPRSGDLSVYWYQQSLDQGLQFLIQYYNGEERAKGNILERFSAQQFPDLHSELNLSSLELGDSALYFCASSDFETGELFFGEGSRLTVL.

The V call is TRBV11-1, the J call TRBJ2-3, with D perhaps matching TRBD2 (6 bases). CDR3 length equals 12 residues. The ends were cut back, 3 bases at V and 9 bases at J, with 10 bases in the middle. Germline CDR1 reads SGHAT; CDR2 reads FQDESV (reference sequence). The CDR3 bases are TGTGCCAGCAGCTTCGAGGGACTCACGCAGTATTTT. This codes for CASSFEGLTQYF.

The chain joins TRBV3-1 (or the pseudogene TRBV3-2) to TRBJ2-3, with a tentative D call TRBD1 (6 bases). Trimming shortened V by 4 bases and J by 2 bases, and 13 bases separated the two germline ends. CDR3 length: 15 amino acids. The germline V gene encodes CDR1 LGHDT and CDR2 YNNKEL (reference sequence). The CDR3 DNA follows: TGTGCCAGCAGCCGATTGGGGACAAACACAGATACGCAGTATTTT. It specifies CASSRLGTNTDTQYF.

This chain uses TRBV18 with TRBJ1-2; no clear D gene. This CDR3 has 14 amino acids. The V gene's germline CDR1 is KGHSH and CDR2 LQKENI. V was clipped by 3 bases and J by 4 bases, with 12 bases between them. In nucleotides, the CDR3 is TGTGCCAGCTCACCGGAAGCGGCCGTCTATGGCTACACCTTC. It encodes CASSPEAAVYGYTF.

The V and J genes are TRBV18 and TRBJ1-2; 12 nucleotides match TRBD1. The V gene's germline CDR1 is KGHSH and CDR2 LQKENI. This CDR3 contains 15 residues. V dropped 2 bases and J dropped 5; count of bases not matched to a gene: 3. The CDR3 spells CASSPGTGGAYGYTF. DNA of the CDR3: TGTGCCAGCTCACCAGGGACAGGGGGCGCTTATGGCTACACCTTC.

The V and J genes are TRBV5-1 and TRBJ1-1, with D tentatively TRBD1 (5 bases). This CDR3 has 15 amino acids. Trimming left V 4 bases short and J 1 base short, with 14 bases between. CDR1 SGHRS and CDR2 YFSETQ come from the germline V gene. CDR3 amino acids: CASSDPGTQNTEAFF. As DNA, the CDR3 is TGCGCCAGCAGCGACCCCGGGACTCAGAACACTGAAGCTTTCTTT.

For this clone: A much larger clone lies one base from this, so it may be a read error. The V call is TRBV6-5, the J call TRBJ1-2, with 12 nucleotides matching TRBD1. Trimming at V came to 5 bases and at J to 7 bases, leaving 2 bases not matched to a gene. Germline CDR1 MNHEY, CDR2 SVGAGI. CDR3 size: 13 residues. The CDR3: CASSPGQGAGYTF. In DNA form, the CDR3 reads TGTGCCAGCAGTCCGGGACAGGGGGCTGGCTACACCTTC.

This clone occurred a few times. The J gene is TRBJ2-5, the V gene TRBV7-2; the match to TRBD2 covers 10 bases. CDR3 length: 16 residues. With 3 bases clipped from V and 2 bases from J, the junction kept 6 bases outside the gene matches. CDR1 SGHTA and CDR2 FQGNSA come from the germline V gene. CDR3 region: CASSFNSGGTQETQYF. The CDR3 DNA reads as TGTGCCAGCAGCTTTAATAGCGGGGGGACTCAAGAGACCCAGTACTTC.

The chain employs TRBV18 and TRBJ1-1, with 10 bases matching TRBD1. CDR3 length: 14 amino acids. The J segment lost 9 bases and the V segment lost 2 bases, leaving 6 bases of the junction unmatched. Germline assignment: CDR1 KGHSH and CDR2 LQKENI. CDR3 protein: CASSPTDRGGQAFF. The DNA of the CDR3 is TGTGCCAGCTCACCAACGGACAGGGGGGGACAAGCTTTCTTT.